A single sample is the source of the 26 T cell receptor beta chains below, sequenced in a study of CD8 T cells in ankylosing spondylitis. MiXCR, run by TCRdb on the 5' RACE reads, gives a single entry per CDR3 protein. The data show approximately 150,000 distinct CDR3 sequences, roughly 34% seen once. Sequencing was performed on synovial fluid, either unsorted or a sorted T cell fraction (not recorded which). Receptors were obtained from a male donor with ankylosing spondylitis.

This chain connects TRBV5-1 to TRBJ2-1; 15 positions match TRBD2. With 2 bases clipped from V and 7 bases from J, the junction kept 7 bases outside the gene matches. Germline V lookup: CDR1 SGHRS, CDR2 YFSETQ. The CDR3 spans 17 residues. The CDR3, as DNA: TGCGCCAGCAGCTTAAAGACCGGGACTAGCGGGGGGAATGAGCAGTTCTTC. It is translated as CASSLKTGTSGGNEQFF.

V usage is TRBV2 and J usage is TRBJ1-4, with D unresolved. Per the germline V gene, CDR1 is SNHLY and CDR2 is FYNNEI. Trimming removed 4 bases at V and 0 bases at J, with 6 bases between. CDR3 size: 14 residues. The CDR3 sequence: CASSGSPTNEKLFF. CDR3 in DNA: TGTGCCAGCAGTGGGTCGCCAACTAATGAAAAACTGTTTTTT.

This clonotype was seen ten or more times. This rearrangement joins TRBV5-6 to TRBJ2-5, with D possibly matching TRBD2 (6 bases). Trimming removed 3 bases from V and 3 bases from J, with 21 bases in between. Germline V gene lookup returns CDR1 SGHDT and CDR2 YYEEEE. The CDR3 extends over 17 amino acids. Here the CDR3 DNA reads TGTGCCAGCAGCTCTTGGGTTGTAGCGGTTTCGAAAGAGACCCAGTACTTC. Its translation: CASSSWVVAVSKETQYF.

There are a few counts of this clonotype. The CDR3 nucleotides read TGTGCCAGCAGCCAAGTATCTAGCGGGGGGGATAATACGCAGTATTTT. This translates into CASSQVSSGGDNTQYF. The chain recombines TRBV4-2 with TRBJ2-3, with 12 bases matching TRBD2. Losses at the gene ends were 1 base for V and 7 bases for J; bases not matched to a gene: 6. Germline V gene sequence: CDR1 LGHNA, CDR2 YNFKEQ. There are 16 residues in the CDR3.

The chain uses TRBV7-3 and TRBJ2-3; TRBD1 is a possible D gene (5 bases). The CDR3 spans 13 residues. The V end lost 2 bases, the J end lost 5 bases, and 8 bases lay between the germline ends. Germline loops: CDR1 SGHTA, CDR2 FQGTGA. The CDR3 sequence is CASSLVRGDTQYF. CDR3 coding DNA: TGTGCCAGCAGCTTAGTAAGGGGAGATACGCAGTATTTT.

DNA of the CDR3: TGCAGCGGCCTCCATGTTTACAATGAGCAGTTCTTC. Translation gives CSGLHVYNEQFF. The rearrangement uses TRBV29-1 and TRBJ2-1; no clear D. This CDR3 is 12 amino acids long. The V end lost 7 bases, the J end lost 4 bases, and 11 bases lay between the germline ends. The germline gives CDR1 SQVTM, CDR2 ANQGSEA.

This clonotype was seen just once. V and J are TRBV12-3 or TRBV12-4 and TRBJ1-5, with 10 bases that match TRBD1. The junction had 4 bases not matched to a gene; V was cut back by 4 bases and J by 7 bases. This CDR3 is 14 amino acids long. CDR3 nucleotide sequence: TGTGCCAGCAGTTACGGGACAGGGGACCAGCCCCAGCATTTT. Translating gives CASSYGTGDQPQHF.

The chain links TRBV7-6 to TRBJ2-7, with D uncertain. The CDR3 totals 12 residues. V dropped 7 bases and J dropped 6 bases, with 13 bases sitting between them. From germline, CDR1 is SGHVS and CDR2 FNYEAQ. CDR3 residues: CASTQRVCEQYF. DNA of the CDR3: TGTGCCAGCACCCAAAGGGTCTGCGAGCAGTACTTC.

DNA of the CDR3: TGTGCCAGCTCACCGAAGGAGGGCTCTGGAAACACCATATATTTT. Translated: CASSPKEGSGNTIYF. J is TRBJ1-3 and V is TRBV18; no reliable D call. Germline CDR1 is KGHSH and CDR2 is LQKENI. This CDR3 region has 15 residues. V lost 3 bases and J lost 0, with 9 bases in between.

The CDR3 is CASSSERYTEAFF. The CDR3 nucleotides are TGTGCCAGCAGCTCAGAACGGTACACTGAAGCTTTCTTT. The chain is built from TRBV7-3 and TRBJ1-1; D gene ambiguous. The germline V gene encodes CDR1 SGHTA and CDR2 FQGTGA. CDR3 length: 13 amino acids. Trimming took off 4 bases at V and 3 bases at J, with 9 bases between the two ends.

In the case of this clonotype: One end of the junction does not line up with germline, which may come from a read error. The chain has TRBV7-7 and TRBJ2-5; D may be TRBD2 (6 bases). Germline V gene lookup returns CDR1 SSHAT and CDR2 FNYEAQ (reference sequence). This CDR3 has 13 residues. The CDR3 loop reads CASSLAEQETQYF. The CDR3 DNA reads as TGTGCTAGCAGCTTAGCGGAACAAGAGACCCAGTACTTC.

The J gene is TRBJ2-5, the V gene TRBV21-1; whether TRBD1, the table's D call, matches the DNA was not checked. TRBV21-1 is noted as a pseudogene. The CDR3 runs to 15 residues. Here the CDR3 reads CASSHRVCPGETQYF. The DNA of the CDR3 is TGTGCCAGCAGCCACCGGGTCTGCCCGGGAGAGACCCAGTACTTC.

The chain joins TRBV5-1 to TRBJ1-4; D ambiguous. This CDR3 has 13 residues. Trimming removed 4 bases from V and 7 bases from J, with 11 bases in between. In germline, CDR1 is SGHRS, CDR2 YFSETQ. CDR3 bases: TGCGCCAGCAGCAACGCCGGGTCTGAAAAACTGTTTTTT. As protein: CASSNAGSEKLFF.

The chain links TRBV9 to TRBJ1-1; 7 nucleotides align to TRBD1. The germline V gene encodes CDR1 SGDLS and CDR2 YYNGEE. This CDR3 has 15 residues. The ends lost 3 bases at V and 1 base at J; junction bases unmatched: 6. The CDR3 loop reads CASSGRQGGNTEAFF. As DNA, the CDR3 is TGTGCCAGCAGCGGCAGACAGGGTGGGAACACTGAAGCTTTCTTT. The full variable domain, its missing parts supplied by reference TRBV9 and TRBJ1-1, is DSGVTQTPKHLITATGQRVTLRCSPRSGDLSVYWYQQSLDQGLQFLIQYYNGEERAKGNILERFSAQQFPDLHSELNLSSLELGDSALYFCASSGRQGGNTEAFFGQGTRLTVV.

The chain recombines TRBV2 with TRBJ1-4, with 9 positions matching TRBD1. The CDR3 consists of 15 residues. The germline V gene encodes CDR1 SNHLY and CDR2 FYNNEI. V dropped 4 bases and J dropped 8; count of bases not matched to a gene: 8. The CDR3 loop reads CASSAGTGKTEKLFF. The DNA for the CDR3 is TGTGCCAGCAGTGCGGGGACAGGGAAGACCGAAAAACTGTTTTTT.

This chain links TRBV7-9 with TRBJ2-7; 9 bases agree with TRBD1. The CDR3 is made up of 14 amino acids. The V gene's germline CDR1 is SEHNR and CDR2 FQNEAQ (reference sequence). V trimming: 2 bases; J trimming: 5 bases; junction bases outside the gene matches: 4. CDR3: CASSLSRTGDEQYF. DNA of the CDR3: TGTGCCAGCAGCTTATCGAGGACAGGGGACGAGCAGTACTTC. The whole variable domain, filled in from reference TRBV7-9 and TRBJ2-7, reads DTGVSQNPRHKITKRGQNVTFRCDPISEHNRLYWYRQTLGQGPEFLTYFQNEAQLEKSRLLSDRFSAERPKGSFSTLEIQRTEQGDSAMYLCASSLSRTGDEQYFGPGTRLTVT.

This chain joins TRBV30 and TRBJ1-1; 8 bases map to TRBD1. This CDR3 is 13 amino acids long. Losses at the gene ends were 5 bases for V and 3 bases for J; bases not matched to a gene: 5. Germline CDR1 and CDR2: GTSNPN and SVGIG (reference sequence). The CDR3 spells CAWFKTGDTEAFF. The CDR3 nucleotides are TGTGCCTGGTTCAAGACAGGGGACACTGAAGCTTTCTTT.

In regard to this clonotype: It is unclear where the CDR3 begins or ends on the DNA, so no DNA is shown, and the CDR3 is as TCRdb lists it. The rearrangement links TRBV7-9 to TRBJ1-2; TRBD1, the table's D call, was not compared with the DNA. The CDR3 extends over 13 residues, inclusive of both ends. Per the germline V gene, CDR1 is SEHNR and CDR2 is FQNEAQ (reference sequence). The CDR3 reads CASSLEVVGTGTF.

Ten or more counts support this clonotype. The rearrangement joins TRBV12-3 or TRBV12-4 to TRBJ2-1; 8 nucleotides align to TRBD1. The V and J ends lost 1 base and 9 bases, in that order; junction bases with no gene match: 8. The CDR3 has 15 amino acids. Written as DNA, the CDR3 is TGTGCCAGCAGTTTAGGGGGGGACAGGATCTCTGAGCAGTTCTTC. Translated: CASSLGGDRISEQFF.

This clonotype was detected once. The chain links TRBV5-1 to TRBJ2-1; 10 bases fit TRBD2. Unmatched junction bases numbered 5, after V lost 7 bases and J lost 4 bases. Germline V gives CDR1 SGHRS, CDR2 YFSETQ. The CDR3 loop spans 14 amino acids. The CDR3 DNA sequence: TGCGCCAGCGCGAGCGGGGGGGGGTACAATGAGCAGTTCTTC. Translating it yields CASASGGGYNEQFF.

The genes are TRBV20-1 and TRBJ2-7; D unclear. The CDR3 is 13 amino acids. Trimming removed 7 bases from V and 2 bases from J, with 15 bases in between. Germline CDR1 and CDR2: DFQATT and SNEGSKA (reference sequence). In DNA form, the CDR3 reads TGCAGTGTTGCACATTCCACGACCTACGAGCAGTACTTC. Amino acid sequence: CSVAHSTTYEQYF.

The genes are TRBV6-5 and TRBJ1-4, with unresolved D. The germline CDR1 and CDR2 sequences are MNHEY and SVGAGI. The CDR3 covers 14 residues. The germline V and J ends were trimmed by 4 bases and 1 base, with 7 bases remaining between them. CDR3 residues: CASSFLGTNEKLFF. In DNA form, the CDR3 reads TGTGCCAGCAGTTTTCTAGGAACTAATGAAAAACTGTTTTTT.

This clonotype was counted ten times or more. CDR3 nucleotides: TGTGCCAGCAGCCAGCGGGACTTTCGGAATGAGCAGTTCTTC. Residues: CASSQRDFRNEQFF. V usage is TRBV2 and J usage is TRBJ2-1; TRBD2 matches at 7 bases. Looked up from germline, CDR1 is SNHLY and CDR2 is FYNNEI. The V gene end was trimmed by 6 bases and the J gene end by 7 bases; junction bases not matched to a gene: 9. The CDR3 loop spans 14 amino acids. The full variable domain, with the rest looked up from reference TRBV2 and TRBJ2-1, is EPEVTQTPSHQVTQMGQEVILRCVPISNHLYFYWYRQILGQKVEFLVSFYNNEISEKSEIFDDQFSVERPDGSNFTLKIRSTKLEDSAMYFCASSQRDFRNEQFFGPGTRLTVL.

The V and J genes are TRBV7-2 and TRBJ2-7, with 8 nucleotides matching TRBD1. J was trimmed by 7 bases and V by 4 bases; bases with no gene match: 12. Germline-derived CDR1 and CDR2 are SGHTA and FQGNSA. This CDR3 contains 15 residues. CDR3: CASSSSRTGTEEQYF. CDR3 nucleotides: TGTGCCAGCAGCTCTTCCAGGACAGGGACTGAAGAGCAGTACTTC.

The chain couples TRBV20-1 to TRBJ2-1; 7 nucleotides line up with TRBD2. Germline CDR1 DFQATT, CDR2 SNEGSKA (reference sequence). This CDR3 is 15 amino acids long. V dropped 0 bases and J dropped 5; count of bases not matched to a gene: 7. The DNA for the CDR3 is TGCAGTGCTAGAGATGCGGGAGTGGGGAACAATGAGCAGTTCTTC. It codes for CSARDAGVGNNEQFF.

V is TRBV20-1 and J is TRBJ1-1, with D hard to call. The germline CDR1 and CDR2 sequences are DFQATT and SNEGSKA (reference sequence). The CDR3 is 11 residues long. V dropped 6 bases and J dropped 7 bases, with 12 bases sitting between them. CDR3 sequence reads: CSAPTHREAFF. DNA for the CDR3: TGCAGTGCCCCAACCCACCGTGAAGCTTTCTTT.